A single sample is the source of the 3 T cell receptor beta chains below, sequenced in a study of blood T cell repertoires in COVID-19. Repertoires were generated with immunoSEQ multiplex PCR, while TCRdb's copy carries only in-frame clones and drops some. The repertoire holds some 250,000 clones, about 83% seen once, with roughly 1.9% in the top ten. The sequenced sample consisted of peripheral blood. The receptors stem from a man younger than 45 who had recovered from COVID-19.

Details on this clone: An end of the junction does not agree with germline; a read error may underlie this. This chain links TRBV6-5 with TRBJ2-7; possible D gene TRBD1, 5 bases. The CDR3 totals 14 residues. From germline, CDR1 is MNHEY and CDR2 SVGAGI. The CDR3 DNA reads as TGTGCCAGCAGTTACTCAGTTTGTGGACACAAGTCGAGGTTC. As protein: CASSYSVCGHKSRF.

This clone was recorded a few times. V usage is TRBV5-1 and J usage is TRBJ2-1; 9 bases line up with TRBD2. CDR3 length: 16 residues. Per germline, CDR1 SGHRS and CDR2 YFSETQ. The V and J ends lost 3 bases and 8 bases, in that order; junction bases with no gene match: 12. The CDR3 sequence is CASSSISGGLSHEQFF. CDR3 bases: TGCGCCAGCAGCTCGATTAGCGGGGGCCTGTCGCATGAGCAGTTCTTC.

The chain uses TRBV5-1 and TRBJ1-1; 8 positions match TRBD1. This CDR3 is built from 15 residues. Per the germline V gene, CDR1 is SGHRS and CDR2 is YFSETQ. The trim removed 4 bases at V and 2 bases at J, leaving 7 bases unmatched. The CDR3 here is CASSSRQGPNTEAFF. The CDR3 bases are TGCGCCAGCAGCAGCCGACAGGGGCCAAACACTGAAGCTTTCTTT.